The 16 T cell receptor beta chains reported below all come from one sample, sequenced in a study of neoadjuvant anti-PD-1 for oral cavity cancer. Sequencing was performed with immunoSEQ multiplex PCR; in TCRdb, only in-frame clones are kept and a portion is missing. The sample holds 10,000 to 15,000 clones; 50% to 80% are singletons and the top ten take 2.4%. The specimen was PBMCs, collected before nivolumab (anti-PD-1) treatment. These receptors were taken from a person aged 35-79 years with oral cavity squamous cell carcinoma.

The CDR3 reads CASSALQDSDEQFF. CDR3 coding DNA: TGTGCCAGCAGTGCTCTACAGGACTCGGATGAGCAGTTCTTC. This rearrangement joins TRBV6-1 to TRBJ2-1; D possibly uses TRBD1 or TRBD2 (5 bases each). The CDR3 is made up of 14 amino acids. Between the trimmed V and J ends, which lost 4 bases and 8 bases, there was a span of 15 bases. Germline values: CDR1 MNHNS, CDR2 SASEGT.

This clone was seen more than once but under ten times. The chain recombines TRBV10-1 with TRBJ1-2; D remains unclear. CDR1 and CDR2 (germline): WNHNN, SYGVQD (reference sequence). Trimming cost V 3 bases and J 2 bases, with 4 bases left between them. The CDR3 covers 12 residues. The CDR3 spells CASSDGNYGYTF. The CDR3, as DNA: TGCGCCAGCAGTGACGGCAACTATGGCTACACCTTC.

Only a few counts were recorded for this clone. The chain links TRBV4-1 to TRBJ2-4, with D possibly matching TRBD2 (7 bases). The CDR3 sequence is 17 residues long. V gave up 3 bases and J gave up 0 bases, with 15 bases separating them. CDR1 is MGHRA and CDR2 is YSYEKL in the germline V gene. The CDR3 nucleotides read TGCGCCAGCAGCCAGAGGGGGGGGCCCCAAGCCAAAAACATTCAGTACTTC. Protein product: CASSQRGGPQAKNIQYF.

This clone occurred a few times. The chain is built from TRBV27 and TRBJ2-2; the match to TRBD1 covers 8 bases. Losses at the gene ends were 3 bases for V and 3 bases for J; bases not matched to a gene: 3. From germline, CDR1 is MNHEY and CDR2 SMNVEV (reference sequence). The CDR3 length is 15 residues. CDR3 bases: TGTGCCAGCAGTTTCAGGACAGGGTACACCGGGGAGCTGTTTTTT. This codes for CASSFRTGYTGELFF.

This clone was counted a few times. One end of the junction is discordant with germline, which a read error may explain. This chain uses TRBV6-5 with TRBJ2-7, with 11 nucleotides matching TRBD2. Germline values: CDR1 MNHEY, CDR2 SVGAGI. This CDR3 is built from 15 residues. This chain's CDR3 is CASSYSRETSGDPSF. The CDR3 DNA sequence: TGTGCCAGCAGTTACTCGAGGGAGACTAGCGGGGATCCATCCTTC.

This chain joins TRBV7-9 and TRBJ2-7; D is ambiguous. CDR1 SEHNR and CDR2 FQNEAQ come from the germline V gene (reference sequence). Trimming pared 5 bases from V and 2 bases from J, leaving 13 bases between. This CDR3 contains 14 residues. The CDR3 spells CASSPPPVAYEQYF. CDR3 nucleotides: TGTGCCAGCAGCCCCCCGCCGGTAGCCTACGAGCAGTACTTC.

The CDR3 is CASSHNLRGTETQYF. CDR3 nucleotide sequence: TGCGCCAGCAGTCATAATTTGCGGGGGACTGAGACCCAGTACTTC. V is TRBV4-1 and J is TRBJ2-5; 7 nucleotides align to TRBD2. With 6 bases clipped from V and 5 bases from J, the junction kept 12 bases outside the gene matches. The CDR3 consists of 15 residues. The germline V gene encodes CDR1 MGHRA and CDR2 YSYEKL.

The rearrangement joins TRBV27 to TRBJ2-6; D uncertain. Trimming stripped 6 bases from V and 0 bases from J, with 18 bases between. The CDR3 is made up of 18 amino acids. Looked up from germline, CDR1 is MNHEY and CDR2 is SMNVEV (reference sequence). The CDR3 DNA reads as TGTGCCAGCAGCCCAAGGGCAGCCGTGTACTCTGGGGCCAACGTCCTGACTTTC. Translating it yields CASSPRAAVYSGANVLTF.

A few counts support this clone. The chain carries TRBV7-9 and TRBJ2-7; 9 bases match TRBD2. This CDR3 region has 16 residues. The junction had 12 bases not matched to a gene; V was cut back by 5 bases and J by 4 bases. From germline, CDR1 is SEHNR and CDR2 FQNEAQ (reference sequence). This CDR3 reads CASSPKRSGGPYEQYF. CDR3 in DNA: TGTGCCAGCAGCCCAAAGAGGAGCGGGGGGCCGTACGAGCAGTACTTC.

This clone came up a few times. The chain couples TRBV10-1 to TRBJ1-1; tentatively, D is TRBD1 (5 bases). The V and J ends lost 3 bases and 5 bases respectively, with 7 bases between them. The CDR3 is made up of 12 amino acids. CDR1 and CDR2 (germline): WNHNN, SYGVQD (reference sequence). The CDR3 sequence: CASSDRGTEAFF. The CDR3 DNA is TGCGCCAGCAGTGACCGGGGGACTGAAGCTTTCTTT.

V and J are TRBV7-2 and TRBJ2-2, with a possible D match to TRBD1 (5 bases). This CDR3 has 14 amino acids. V was shortened by 2 bases and J by 9 bases, with 13 bases between the two germline ends. Germline lookup yields CDR1 SGHTA and CDR2 FQGNSA. The CDR3: CASSLRGPPRELFF. As DNA, the CDR3 is TGTGCCAGCAGCTTAAGGGGCCCCCCCCGGGAGCTGTTTTTT.

This chain connects TRBV5-1 to TRBJ2-3; D not certain. The length of the CDR3 is 15 residues. Looked up from germline, CDR1 is SGHRS and CDR2 is YFSETQ. Trimming took 3 bases from V and 4 from J, leaving 15 bases between them. The CDR3 sequence is CASSSGHLSADTQYF. The CDR3 coding sequence is TGCGCCAGCAGCTCGGGCCATCTAAGCGCAGATACGCAGTATTTT.

V usage is TRBV6-5 and J usage is TRBJ2-7; D is ambiguous. This CDR3 has 13 amino acids. Germline assignment: CDR1 MNHEY and CDR2 SVGAGI. With 5 bases removed from V and 1 base from J, the gap between germline ends came to 9 bases. CDR3 DNA: TGTGCCAGCAGTCACGGGTGGTCCTACGAGCAGTACTTC. Residues: CASSHGWSYEQYF.

This chain links TRBV27 with TRBJ2-2; 9 bases align to TRBD1. This CDR3 is built from 18 residues. Germline CDR1 reads MNHEY; CDR2 reads SMNVEV (reference sequence). Trimming cost V 7 bases and J 5 bases; bases outside gene matches: 17. Here the CDR3 DNA reads TGTGCCAGCAAACCGGACAGGGGTCAAGGGGCCTGGACCGGGGAGCTGTTTTTT. Its translation is CASKPDRGQGAWTGELFF.

V is TRBV7-2 and J is TRBJ2-1, with 11 bases matching TRBD2. Germline values: CDR1 SGHTA, CDR2 FQGNSA. Trimming removed 5 bases from V and 4 bases from J; junction bases left unmatched: 4. This CDR3 has 15 amino acids. The CDR3 here is CASSPRTSGYNEQFF. The CDR3 DNA reads TGTGCCAGCAGCCCCCGGACTAGCGGGTACAATGAGCAGTTCTTC.

The rearrangement links TRBV5-1 to TRBJ1-2; no firm D call. The CDR3 is 12 residues long. The V gene lost 0 bases and the J gene lost 7 bases, with 7 bases spanning the gap. CDR1 and CDR2 (germline): SGHRS, YFSETQ. CDR3 DNA sequence: TGCGCCAGCAGCTTGGGGTCCGGTGGCTACACCTTC. Translated: CASSLGSGGYTF. The full variable domain, completed using reference TRBV5-1 and TRBJ1-2, is KAGVTQTPRYLIKTRGQQVTLSCSPISGHRSVSWYQQTPGQGLQFLFEYFSETQRNKGNFPGRFSGRQFSNSRSEMNVSTLELGDSALYLCASSLGSGGYTFGSGTRLTVV.